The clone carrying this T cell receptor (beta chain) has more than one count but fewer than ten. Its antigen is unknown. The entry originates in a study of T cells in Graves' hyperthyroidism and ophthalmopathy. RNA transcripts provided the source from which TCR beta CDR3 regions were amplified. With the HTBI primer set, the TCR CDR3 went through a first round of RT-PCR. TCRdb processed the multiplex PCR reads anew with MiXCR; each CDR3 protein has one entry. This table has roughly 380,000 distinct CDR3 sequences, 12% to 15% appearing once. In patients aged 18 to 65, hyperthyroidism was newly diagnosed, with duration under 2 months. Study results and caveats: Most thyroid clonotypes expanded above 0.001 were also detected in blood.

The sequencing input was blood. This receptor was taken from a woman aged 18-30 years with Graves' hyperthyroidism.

This CDR3 reads CASRPQGARGYTF. The DNA for the CDR3 is TGTGCCAGCAGACCACAGGGGGCGAGGGGCTACACCTTC. The genes are TRBV12-3 or TRBV12-4 and TRBJ1-2; 9 nucleotides line up with TRBD1. Trimming took 6 bases from V and 8 from J; bases not matched to a gene: 7. This CDR3 has 13 amino acids.